This T cell receptor (beta chain) was sequenced in a study of a mutant IDH1 vaccine in newly diagnosed glioma. Findings of the study overall: Seemingly, pseudoprogression had no relation to changes in the top peripheral T cell clonotypes.

Generated by immunoSEQ multiplex PCR, the TCRdb table keeps only in-frame clones and is missing some. This table has around 62,000 clones, roughly 90% appearing once. The CDR3 totals 16 residues. Trimming cost V 2 bases and J 2 bases, with 14 bases left between them. Germline CDR1 is LNHDA and CDR2 is SQIVND (reference sequence). A word on this clone: Its matching antigen is unknown.

Time point in this sample: week 11, during vaccination. The investigators gave 300 ug of mutant IDH1 20-mer peptide in each vaccine dose, together with topical imiquimod. The chain employs TRBV19 and TRBJ2-3; D possibly corresponds to TRBD2 (6 bases). This sample comprised PBMCs, obtained from a glioma patient whose treatment included an IDH1 peptide vaccine. This TCR derives from a man aged 40-49 years with glioma. CDR3 in DNA: TGTGCCAGTAGTATACGGGATAGCGGATCCACAGATACGCAGTATTTT. This translates into CASSIRDSGSTDTQYF.